Presented here are 18 T cell receptor beta chains from one specimen sequenced in a study of human T cells and chemical hapten exposure. TCRdb ran MiXCR on the RACE reads and lists one entry per CDR3 protein. The sample records about 160,000 distinct CDR3 sequences, around a quarter being singletons. Regarding time point: patch test 3, about 24 weeks after DPC sensitization. As to treatment: therapeutic diphenylcyclopropenone sensitization with weekly scalp DPC. Source: whole blood, taken in connection with sensitization to the hapten diphenylcyclopropenone (DPC). These receptors were obtained from a woman aged 18-30 years with alopecia areata. Some clones in this sample may be carry-over from other donors' samples.

This clonotype was seen a handful of times. The chain is built from TRBV7-2 and TRBJ2-7; 8 bases agree with TRBD1. CDR3 length: 13 residues. The germline CDR1 and CDR2 sequences are SGHTA and FQGNSA. The ends lost 5 bases at V and 3 bases at J; junction bases unmatched: 3. Here the CDR3 DNA reads TGTGCCAGCAGCCGGGGACAGGACTACGAGCAGTACTTC. Translating gives CASSRGQDYEQYF.

This clonotype was seen ten or more times. The chain has TRBV27 and TRBJ2-1; no clear D gene. Between the trimmed V and J ends, which lost 3 bases and 9 bases, there was a span of 6 bases. Germline V CDR1 and CDR2: MNHEY, SMNVEV (reference sequence). This CDR3 is 11 amino acids long. The CDR3 region has the DNA TGTGCCAGCAGTTTGTTTGGTGAGCAGTTCTTC. This sequence encodes CASSLFGEQFF.

The rearrangement uses TRBV11-2 and TRBJ1-5; D gene uncertain. V was trimmed by 2 bases and J by 3 bases, leaving 5 bases between them. This CDR3 contains 13 residues. In germline, CDR1 is SGHAT, CDR2 FQNNGV. The CDR3 loop is CASSLTTNQPQHF. The CDR3 bases are TGTGCCAGCAGCTTAACTACCAATCAGCCCCAGCATTTT.

Many counts were recorded for this clonotype. The V and J genes are TRBV14 and TRBJ2-5, with D uncertain. Trimming pared 4 bases from V and 4 bases from J, leaving 10 bases between. This CDR3 has 13 amino acids. Germline values: CDR1 SGHDN, CDR2 FVKESK. This CDR3 reads CASSPGQRETQYF. CDR3 bases: TGTGCCAGCAGCCCCGGGCAACGAGAGACCCAGTACTTC.

The V gene is TRBV29-1, the J gene TRBJ1-2, with D possibly TRBD1 on 5 matching bases. Germline V lookup: CDR1 SQVTM, CDR2 ANQGSEA. The length of the CDR3 is 11 residues. With 7 bases removed from V and 7 bases from J, the gap between germline ends came to 13 bases. The CDR3 reads CSGMTAGGYTF. CDR3 DNA sequence: TGCAGCGGGATGACAGCCGGTGGCTACACCTTC.

The chain recombines TRBV10-3 with TRBJ2-5, with 7 bases that match TRBD1. Trimming removed 8 bases from V and 3 bases from J; junction bases left unmatched: 6. CDR1 is ENHRY, CDR2 SYGVKD, per germline. This CDR3 spans 13 amino acids. CDR3 amino acids: CAIGTAIEETQYF. CDR3 DNA: TGTGCCATCGGGACAGCGATAGAAGAGACCCAGTACTTC.

This clonotype has only a few counts. The rearrangement joins TRBV27 to TRBJ1-4; D is unresolved. The germline gives CDR1 MNHEY, CDR2 SMNVEV (reference sequence). Trimming took 2 bases from V and 1 from J, leaving 5 bases between them. This CDR3 region has 14 residues. The CDR3 DNA reads as TGTGCCAGCAGTTTAATGGGAACTAATGAAAAACTGTTTTTT. Its protein is CASSLMGTNEKLFF.

The V gene is TRBV29-1, the J gene TRBJ2-3; a possible D gene is TRBD1 (5 bases). Trimming left V 4 bases short and J 4 bases short, with 15 bases between. The V gene's germline CDR1 is SQVTM and CDR2 ANQGSEA. The CDR3 runs to 14 residues. The CDR3 reads CSVVGQGPADTQYF. CDR3 nucleotide sequence: TGCAGCGTTGTGGGCCAGGGCCCCGCAGATACGCAGTATTTT.

The V gene is TRBV3-1, the J gene TRBJ1-4; 7 bases match TRBD1. J was trimmed by 2 bases and V by 6 bases; bases with no gene match: 3. The CDR3 spans 14 residues. Germline V gives CDR1 LGHDT, CDR2 YNNKEL (reference sequence). CDR3 sequence reads: CASSRQGTNEKLFF. CDR3 DNA: TGTGCCAGCAGTCGACAGGGTACTAATGAAAAACTGTTTTTT.

The chain is built from TRBV27 and TRBJ1-1; 7 bases fit TRBD1. CDR1 and CDR2 from the germline V gene are MNHEY and SMNVEV (reference sequence). CDR3 length equals 14 residues. V was pared by 2 bases and J by 5 bases, with 5 bases of the junction left unmatched. The CDR3 DNA is TGTGCCAGCAGTTTACAGGGGGTCTGGACTGAAGCTTTCTTT. This translates into CASSLQGVWTEAFF.

The chain couples TRBV14 to TRBJ2-3, with a tentative D call TRBD2 (6 bases). Germline assignment: CDR1 SGHDN and CDR2 FVKESK. The CDR3 runs 13 residues. V was shortened by 4 bases and J by 7 bases, with 12 bases between the two germline ends. Here the CDR3 reads CASSRTTRNTQYF. DNA of the CDR3: TGTGCCAGCAGCCGCACGACTAGGAATACGCAGTATTTT.

This clonotype has more than one count but fewer than ten. This chain links TRBV7-2 with TRBJ1-6; TRBD1 aligns across 7 bases. The CDR3 has 18 amino acids. Trimming took 1 base from V and 0 from J; bases not matched to a gene: 6. Germline V lookup: CDR1 SGHTA, CDR2 FQGNSA. CDR3 loop: CASSLEDRVGSYNSPLHF. CDR3 DNA sequence: TGTGCCAGCAGCTTAGAAGACAGGGTGGGCTCCTATAATTCACCCCTCCACTTT.

The table lists this clonotype with a few counts. The chain has TRBV5-1 and TRBJ1-5; no clear D. Germline assignment: CDR1 SGHRS and CDR2 YFSETQ. Deletions cut 0 bases from V and 5 bases from J, with 6 bases between. The CDR3 is 13 amino acids. In DNA, the CDR3 is TGCGCCAGCAGCTTGGAGGCGGATCAGCCCCAGCATTTT. This encodes CASSLEADQPQHF.

This clonotype has a handful of counts. The genes are TRBV25-1 and TRBJ1-6; 9 bases agree with TRBD1. Germline CDR1 reads MGHDK; CDR2 reads SYGVNS. This CDR3 region has 15 residues. V was pared by 4 bases and J by 6 bases, with 4 bases of the junction left unmatched. This chain's CDR3 is CASSARDRANSPLHF. CDR3 in DNA: TGTGCCAGCAGTGCCCGGGACAGGGCTAATTCACCCCTCCACTTT.

This clonotype was seen more than once but under ten times. This sequence joins TRBV7-7 and TRBJ1-5; no clear D. Germline V gene data show CDR1 as SSHAT and CDR2 as FNYEAQ (reference sequence). CDR3 length equals 11 residues. The V end lost 4 bases, the J end lost 9 bases, and 7 bases lay between the germline ends. In DNA, the CDR3 is TGTGCCAGCAGCTACCTAAGGCCCCAGCATTTT. Translation gives CASSYLRPQHF.

This clonotype has more than one count but fewer than ten. V gene TRBV9 combines with J gene TRBJ2-1, with D maybe TRBD1 (5 bases). CDR1 is SGDLS, CDR2 YYNGEE, per germline. The V gene lost 2 bases and the J gene lost 1 base, with 10 bases spanning the gap. The CDR3 totals 15 residues. The CDR3 coding sequence is TGTGCCAGCAGCGTGTTAGGACAATCCTACAATGAGCAGTTCTTC. As protein: CASSVLGQSYNEQFF.

This clonotype showed up just a few times. This rearrangement joins TRBV4-1 to TRBJ2-5; 11 bases are a match to TRBD2. V lost 1 base to trimming and J lost 2 bases; unmatched junction nucleotides: 3. Germline values: CDR1 MGHRA, CDR2 YSYEKL. The CDR3 spans 16 residues. This CDR3 is CASSQGLAGLQETQYF. CDR3 coding DNA: TGCGCCAGCAGCCAAGGACTAGCGGGACTACAAGAGACCCAGTACTTC.

The chain has TRBV20-1 and TRBJ2-1; TRBD2 aligns across 11 bases. There are 16 residues in the CDR3. The germline gives CDR1 DFQATT, CDR2 SNEGSKA (reference sequence). V trimming: 3 bases; J trimming: 7 bases; junction bases outside the gene matches: 11. Here the CDR3 reads CSARGTSGAYPNEQFF. Here the CDR3 DNA reads TGCAGTGCTAGGGGGACTAGCGGAGCGTACCCGAATGAGCAGTTCTTC.